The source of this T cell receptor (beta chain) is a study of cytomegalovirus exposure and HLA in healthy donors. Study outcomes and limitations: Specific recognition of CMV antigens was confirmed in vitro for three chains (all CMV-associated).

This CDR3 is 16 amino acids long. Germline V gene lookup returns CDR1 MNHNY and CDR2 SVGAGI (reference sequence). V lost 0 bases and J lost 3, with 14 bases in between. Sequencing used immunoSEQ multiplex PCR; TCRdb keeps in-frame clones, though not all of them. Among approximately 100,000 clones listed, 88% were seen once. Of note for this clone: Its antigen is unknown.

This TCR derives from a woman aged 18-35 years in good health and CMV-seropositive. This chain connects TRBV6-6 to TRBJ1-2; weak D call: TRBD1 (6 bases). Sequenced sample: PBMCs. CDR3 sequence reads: CASSYSGRGSDYGYTF. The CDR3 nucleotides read TGTGCCAGCAGTTACTCGGGAAGGGGGAGCGACTATGGCTACACCTTC.